Listed here are 14 T cell receptor beta chains from one sample, sequenced in a study of blood T cell repertoires in COVID-19. The repertoire was sequenced with immunoSEQ multiplex PCR; TCRdb's copy has only in-frame clones and lacks some. The data show approximately 300,000 clones, 65% to 90% seen once. The source material was PBMCs or T cells enriched from blood (not recorded which). The source of these receptors is a man aged 30 to 39 who had recovered from COVID-19.

The rearrangement joins TRBV11-3 to TRBJ1-4; 8 nucleotides line up with TRBD1. This CDR3 has 15 amino acids. The V gene end was trimmed by 5 bases and the J gene end by 0 bases; junction bases not matched to a gene: 2. Germline values: CDR1 SGHNT, CDR2 YENEEA. Written as DNA, the CDR3 is TGTGCCAGCAGCCCGGGACAGGCAACTAATGAAAAACTGTTTTTT. The encoded protein is CASSPGQATNEKLFF.

This clone was recorded once. This chain connects TRBV5-1 to TRBJ1-2, with a tentative D call TRBD1 (5 bases). Germline lookup yields CDR1 SGHRS and CDR2 YFSETQ. Trimming pared 4 bases from V and 4 bases from J, leaving 14 bases between. CDR3 size: 14 residues. The CDR3 loop is CASSPREGTYGYTF. The CDR3 nucleotides read TGCGCCAGCAGCCCCAGGGAGGGGACCTATGGCTACACCTTC.

This chain connects TRBV6-1 to TRBJ2-7, with D perhaps TRBD2 (7 bases). Germline V CDR1 and CDR2: MNHNS, SASEGT. CDR3 size: 14 residues. The V and J ends lost 3 bases and 4 bases respectively, with 13 bases between them. The CDR3 sequence is CASSDEGGRYEQYF. In DNA, the CDR3 is TGTGCCAGCAGTGATGAGGGGGGGAGGTACGAGCAGTACTTC.

This clone was counted only a few times. The chain employs TRBV10-2 and TRBJ2-3; 7 bases match TRBD2. CDR1 and CDR2 from the germline V gene are WSHSY and SAAADI. The V and J ends lost 8 bases and 3 bases, in that order; junction bases with no gene match: 5. CDR3 size: 13 residues. In DNA, the CDR3 is TGCGCCAGCCGACTAGCAAGAACAGATACGCAGTATTTT. Protein product: CASRLARTDTQYF.

The sample holds a few counts of this clone. The rearrangement links TRBV2 to TRBJ1-3; maybe TRBD1 (6 bases). The CDR3 length is 14 residues. Germline loops: CDR1 SNHLY, CDR2 FYNNEI. V dropped 4 bases and J dropped 2 bases, with 9 bases sitting between them. The CDR3 is CASSGGTTGNTIYF. As DNA, the CDR3 is TGTGCCAGCAGTGGGGGGACAACTGGAAACACCATATATTTT.

The V gene is TRBV6-5, the J gene TRBJ1-1; D is uncertain. The germline CDR1 and CDR2 sequences are MNHEY and SVGAGI. V lost 7 bases and J lost 0, with 9 bases in between. This CDR3 is 13 amino acids long. The DNA for the CDR3 is TGTGCCAGCACCCTCAGGATGAACACTGAAGCTTTCTTT. It yields the protein CASTLRMNTEAFF.

The V and J genes are TRBV2 and TRBJ2-5; 8 positions match TRBD1. The CDR3 is 16 residues long. Germline V gene sequence: CDR1 SNHLY, CDR2 FYNNEI. The trim removed 4 bases at V and 5 bases at J, leaving 12 bases unmatched. CDR3 region: CASSGPVTGVMETQYF. The CDR3 DNA reads as TGTGCCAGCAGTGGCCCCGTGACAGGGGTAATGGAGACCCAGTACTTC.

The chain employs TRBV4-1 and TRBJ1-1; no reliable D call. The CDR3 consists of 14 residues. V shed 7 bases and J shed 1 base, with 13 bases lying between them. Germline CDR1 MGHRA, CDR2 YSYEKL. This CDR3 reads CASTYGPRNTEAFF. The CDR3 DNA reads TGCGCCAGCACATATGGGCCAAGGAACACTGAAGCTTTCTTT.

The chain is built from TRBV14 and TRBJ2-7; TRBD2 matches at 11 bases. Germline-derived CDR1 and CDR2 are SGHDN and FVKESK. J lost 3 bases, V lost 6 bases, and 1 base had no gene match. This CDR3 has 13 amino acids. The CDR3 reads CASRGTSGYEQYF. As DNA, the CDR3 is TGTGCCAGCAGAGGGACTAGCGGCTACGAGCAGTACTTC.

The chain carries TRBV7-8 and TRBJ2-7; D is possibly TRBD1 (5 bases). CDR1 is SGHVS, CDR2 FQNEAQ, per germline. V was cut by 5 bases and J by 6 bases, with 8 bases left in between. This CDR3 has 11 amino acids. The CDR3 sequence is CASSLGREQYF. For the CDR3, the DNA is TGTGCCAGCAGCCTGGGGCGCGAGCAGTACTTC.

There are a few counts of this clone. The genes are TRBV7-8 and TRBJ1-4, with no clear D. The CDR3 consists of 12 residues. V was shortened by 1 base and J by 10 bases, with 7 bases between the two germline ends. The germline V gene encodes CDR1 SGHVS and CDR2 FQNEAQ. CDR3: CASSLGPGKLFF. Here the CDR3 DNA reads TGTGCCAGCAGCTTAGGTCCGGGAAAACTGTTTTTT.

V gene TRBV5-1 combines with J gene TRBJ2-7; 7 nucleotides match TRBD1. CDR1 is SGHRS and CDR2 is YFSETQ in the germline V gene. This CDR3 has 14 amino acids. Unmatched junction bases numbered 9, after V lost 4 bases and J lost 5 bases. In DNA, the CDR3 is TGCGCCAGCAGCAAGGGACAGTATCCCGACGAGCAGTACTTC. As protein: CASSKGQYPDEQYF.

The chain joins TRBV7-8 to TRBJ1-2, with 11 bases identical to TRBD1. V was clipped by 4 bases and J by 5 bases; unmatched bases: 6. This CDR3 has 15 residues. Germline assignment: CDR1 SGHVS and CDR2 FQNEAQ. The CDR3 DNA reads as TGTGCCAGCAGCTCAGGACAGGGGGCACAATATGGCTACACCTTC. Its translation is CASSSGQGAQYGYTF. The full variable domain, its missing parts supplied by reference TRBV7-8 and TRBJ1-2, is GAGVSQSPRYKVAKRGQDVALRCDPISGHVSLFWYQQALGQGPEFLTYFQNEAQLDKSGLPSDRFFAERPEGSVSTLKIQRTQQEDSAVYLCASSSGQGAQYGYTFGSGTRLTVV.

The chain links TRBV3-1 (or the pseudogene TRBV3-2) to TRBJ2-1, with TRBD1 matching over 7 bases. The V gene end was trimmed by 1 base and the J gene end by 10 bases; junction bases not matched to a gene: 1. The CDR3 totals 12 residues. Per the germline V gene, CDR1 is LGHDT and CDR2 is YNNKEL (reference sequence). The CDR3 region is CASSQGDSEQFF. The CDR3 DNA sequence: TGTGCCAGCAGCCAAGGGGACAGCGAGCAGTTCTTC.